The T cell receptor beta chain described here comes from a study of beta chain features in type 1 diabetes. The trim removed 5 bases at V and 3 bases at J, leaving 6 bases unmatched. The CDR3 spans 15 residues. Germline loops: CDR1 SGHTA, CDR2 FQGNSA. This clone was picked up many times. Expressed TCRB transcripts were sequenced after all isolated RNA was converted to cDNA. TCRdb's copy holds only in-frame clones and misses some; the assay was immunoSEQ multiplex PCR. This sample yields fewer than 200,000 clones, of which about 8.1% are seen a single time; 0.5% to 0.65% belongs to the top ten. The sequencing input was central memory CD4+ T cells from blood. The V and J genes are TRBV7-2 and TRBJ2-1; 8 nucleotides line up with TRBD2. This sequence originates from a man between 18 and 29 years old in good health. The CDR3 spells CASSLGGGIYNEQFF. The DNA for the CDR3 is TGTGCCAGCAGCCTGGGCGGGGGGATCTACAATGAGCAGTTCTTC. The full variable domain, rest sourced from reference TRBV7-2 and TRBJ2-1, is GAGVSQSPSNKVTEKGKDVELRCDPISGHTALYWYRQSLGQGLEFLIYFQGNSAPDKSGLPSDRFSAERTGGSVSTLTIQRTQQEDSAVYLCASSLGGGIYNEQFFGPGTRLTVL.